Listed below are T cell receptor beta chains from one sample, sequenced in a study of monozygotic twins with inflammatory bowel disease. TCRdb reprocessed the 5' RACE reads and stores each CDR3 protein as one record, lacking DNA. The specimen's table records under 200,000 distinct CDR3 sequences. What was sequenced was blood. The receptors derive from a human donor with ulcerative colitis or Crohn's disease, or a healthy co-twin of an affected twin (not recorded which). CDR3s include the opening cysteine and the closing phenylalanine or tryptophan.

j_call | v_call | cdr3_aa
TRBJ2-7 | TRBV20-1 | CSVPGRGAEQYF
TRBJ1-5 | TRBV12-3/TRBV12-4 | CASSLGWQPQHF
TRBJ2-5 | TRBV18 | CASSPMGQGSSETQYF
TRBJ1-1 | TRBV7-9 | CASSPPFWRRGTSAENTEAFF
TRBJ2-3 | TRBV7-9 | CASSLAVTTQYF
TRBJ2-1 | TRBV11-2 | CASSTRYDEQFF
TRBJ1-1 | TRBV12-3/TRBV12-4 | CASSREFGAEAFF
TRBJ2-1 | TRBV5-1 | CASSPQDANEQFF
TRBJ1-5 | TRBV7-9 | CASRRSNQPQHF
TRBJ1-5 | TRBV3-1 | CASSQRGGNQPQHF
TRBJ2-7 | TRBV5-1 | CASSPRTSGGFSYEQYF
TRBJ2-1 | TRBV7-2 | CASSLVAGSDEQFF
TRBJ2-3 | TRBV9 | CASSARTSGGAKDTQYF
TRBJ2-7 | TRBV20-1 | CSASTGENSYEQYF
TRBJ2-3 | TRBV5-1 | CASSSYGPGTSSTDTQYF
TRBJ2-7 | TRBV10-3 | CAISWDRTYEQYF
TRBJ2-1 | TRBV7-8 | CASSTWTSGIEQFF
TRBJ2-3 | TRBV7-2 | CASSLTPLYTDTQYF
TRBJ2-7 | TRBV10-3 | CAISEAGGNSYEQYF
TRBJ1-1 | TRBV19 | CASSIWDRRRTEAFF
TRBJ2-7 | TRBV19 | CASSIGRASGYYEQYF
TRBJ2-7 | TRBV6-2/TRBV6-3 | CAAGVVPAYEQYF
TRBJ2-1 | TRBV10-3 | CAITGGRAGVLEQFF
TRBJ2-2 | TRBV14 | CASSQDLLGTDTGELFF
TRBJ1-1 | TRBV3-1 | CASSQGDRGGAFF
TRBJ2-7 | TRBV5-1 | CASQGDGSYEQYF
TRBJ2-3 | TRBV5-1 | CASRILAGDPTDTQYF